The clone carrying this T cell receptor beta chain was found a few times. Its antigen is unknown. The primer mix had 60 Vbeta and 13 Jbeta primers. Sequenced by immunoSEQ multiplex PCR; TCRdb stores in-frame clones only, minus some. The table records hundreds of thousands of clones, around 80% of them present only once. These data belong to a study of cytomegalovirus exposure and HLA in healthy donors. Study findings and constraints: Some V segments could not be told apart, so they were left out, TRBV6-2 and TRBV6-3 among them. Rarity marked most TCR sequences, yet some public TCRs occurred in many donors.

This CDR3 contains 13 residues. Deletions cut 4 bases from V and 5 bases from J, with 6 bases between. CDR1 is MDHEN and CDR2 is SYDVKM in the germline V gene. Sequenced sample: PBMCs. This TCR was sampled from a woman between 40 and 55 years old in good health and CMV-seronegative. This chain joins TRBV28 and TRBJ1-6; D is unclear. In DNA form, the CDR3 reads TGTGCCAGCAGTTGGGCAGATAATTCACCCCTCCACTTT. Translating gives CASSWADNSPLHF.